The present entry profiles one T cell receptor (beta chain) with its context. Its antigen is undetermined. As for time point: pretreatment peripheral blood. It was locally advanced or metastatic urothelial carcinoma that patients had. CDR1 SNHLY and CDR2 FYNNEI come from the germline V gene. V lost 4 bases to trimming and J lost 2 bases, with 9 bases between them. The CDR3 is made up of 14 amino acids. Profiled with immunoSEQ multiplex PCR; TCRdb holds only in-frame clones, not every one. The table has some 50,000 clones, roughly nine tenths seen once. This entry comes from a study of PD-L1 blockade in urothelial cancer. Across the whole study: Patients started atezolizumab around 2014, 1,200 mg intravenously every 3 weeks.

Study-level results: A pretreatment blood TCR clonality that fell below the median predicted better progression-free and overall survival.

This clonotype originated in a woman in her fifties or sixties with urothelial cancer. This sequence joins TRBV2 and TRBJ1-5, with D hard to call. The specimen comprised PBMCs, sampled around atezolizumab (anti-PD-L1) treatment. CDR3 sequence reads: CASSGMAGNQPQHF. CDR3 in DNA: TGTGCCAGCAGTGGGATGGCGGGCAATCAGCCCCAGCATTTT.